One sample yielded the 32 T cell receptor beta chains listed below, sequenced in a study of cytomegalovirus exposure and HLA in healthy donors. In the PCR, 60 Vbeta and 13 Jbeta primers were used. The table came from immunoSEQ multiplex PCR; TCRdb's copy has only in-frame clones and leaves some out. In the table there are about 93,000 clones, 77% of which are singletons. The sample was PBMCs. The receptors here all came from a boy aged 5-17 years in good health and CMV-seronegative.

V and J are TRBV7-2 and TRBJ1-2; 8 nucleotides line up with TRBD1. The ends lost 4 bases at V and 4 bases at J; junction bases unmatched: 8. The CDR3 is made up of 15 amino acids. From germline, CDR1 is SGHTA and CDR2 FQGNSA. In nucleotides, the CDR3 is TGTGCCAGCAGCTCCAGTGGACAGGGTGGCTATGGCTACACCTTC. It translates to CASSSSGQGGYGYTF.

This clone came up once. V and J are TRBV5-1 and TRBJ1-2; no clear D gene. Deletions cut 0 bases from V and 6 bases from J, with 18 bases between. Germline values: CDR1 SGHRS, CDR2 YFSETQ. The CDR3 loop spans 16 amino acids. This CDR3 is CASSLVLAERPNGYTF. CDR3 in DNA: TGCGCCAGCAGCTTGGTCTTGGCAGAGAGGCCCAATGGCTACACCTTC.

The chain recombines TRBV4-1 with TRBJ1-1; 7 nucleotides line up with TRBD1. Germline CDR1 MGHRA, CDR2 YSYEKL. With 3 bases clipped from V and 11 bases from J, the junction kept 15 bases outside the gene matches. The length of the CDR3 is 15 residues. The CDR3 region is CASSQPIDRVVEAFF. The CDR3 DNA reads TGCGCCAGCAGCCAGCCCATTGACAGGGTGGTAGAGGCTTTCTTT.

This chain connects TRBV5-6 to TRBJ1-2; the D gene is possibly TRBD1 (5 bases). V was clipped by 4 bases and J by 8 bases, with 18 bases between them. Germline CDR1 and CDR2: SGHDT and YYEEEE. The CDR3 runs to 14 residues. CDR3 region: CASSQNFGQGGYTF. In nucleotides, the CDR3 is TGTGCCAGCAGCCAGAATTTCGGGCAGGGCGGCTACACCTTC.

This clone occurred once. The chain employs TRBV14 and TRBJ2-5; TRBD2 matches at 13 bases. V lost 2 bases, J lost 11 bases, and 5 bases stayed unmatched. This CDR3 is 14 amino acids long. CDR1 and CDR2 (germline): SGHDN, FVKESK. The CDR3 DNA reads as TGTGCCAGCAGCCAACGACTAGCGGGAGGTGTTCAGTACTTC. This encodes CASSQRLAGGVQYF. The whole variable domain, filled in from reference TRBV14 and TRBJ2-5, reads EAGVTQFPSHSVIEKGQTVTLRCDPISGHDNLYWYRRVMGKEIKFLLHFVKESKQDESGMPNNRFLAERTGGTYSTLKVQPAELEDSGVYFCASSQRLAGGVQYFGPGTRLLVL.

The chain combines TRBV5-6 with TRBJ1-5; perhaps TRBD1 as D (5 bases). The CDR3 is 14 amino acids. V gave up 3 bases and J gave up 9 bases, with 16 bases separating them. Germline V gene sequence: CDR1 SGHDT, CDR2 YYEEEE. The CDR3 spells CASSSGTPGWPQHF. CDR3 DNA: TGTGCCAGCAGCTCCGGGACTCCGGGGTGGCCCCAGCATTTT.

V usage is TRBV7-2 and J usage is TRBJ1-6; no firm D call. The V and J ends lost 1 base and 0 bases respectively, with 10 bases between them. The CDR3 sequence is 17 residues long. Germline assignment: CDR1 SGHTA and CDR2 FQGNSA. In DNA form, the CDR3 reads TGTGCCAGCAGCTTAGGCATGTGGAGCTCCTATAATTCACCCCTCCACTTT. Translated: CASSLGMWSSYNSPLHF. The full variable domain, its missing parts supplied by reference TRBV7-2 and TRBJ1-6, is GAGVSQSPSNKVTEKGKDVELRCDPISGHTALYWYRQSLGQGLEFLIYFQGNSAPDKSGLPSDRFSAERTGGSVSTLTIQRTQQEDSAVYLCASSLGMWSSYNSPLHFGNGTRLTVT.

This chain uses TRBV7-9 with TRBJ2-7; TRBD2 matches 7 bases. Germline V CDR1 and CDR2: SEHNR, FQNEAQ (reference sequence). The CDR3 extends over 15 amino acids. V lost 1 base and J lost 3; bases outside the gene matches: 6. The DNA for the CDR3 is TGTGCCAGCAGCTTAGGGGAGGGAGGAGGCTACGAGCAGTACTTC. Its translation is CASSLGEGGGYEQYF. Based on the CDR3 plus reference TRBV7-9 and TRBJ2-7, the full variable domain is DTGVSQNPRHKITKRGQNVTFRCDPISEHNRLYWYRQTLGQGPEFLTYFQNEAQLEKSRLLSDRFSAERPKGSFSTLEIQRTEQGDSAMYLCASSLGEGGGYEQYFGPGTRLTVT.

This chain uses TRBV19 with TRBJ1-1; D is unclear. Trimming took off 5 bases at V and 0 bases at J, with 7 bases between the two ends. The CDR3 consists of 13 residues. CDR1 and CDR2 (germline): LNHDA, SQIVND (reference sequence). In nucleotides, the CDR3 is TGTGCCAGTAGTCCCGGTATGAACACTGAAGCTTTCTTT. Amino acid sequence: CASSPGMNTEAFF.

The chain links TRBV19 to TRBJ2-3, with 7 positions matching TRBD2. Losses at the gene ends were 5 bases for V and 7 bases for J; bases not matched to a gene: 9. Looked up from germline, CDR1 is LNHDA and CDR2 is SQIVND (reference sequence). The CDR3 sequence is 14 residues long. As DNA, the CDR3 is TGTGCCAGTAGTCCGAGCGGGGCGGGGTATACGCAGTATTTT. It encodes CASSPSGAGYTQYF.

The chain carries TRBV5-1 and TRBJ2-7; possible D gene TRBD2, 6 bases. The CDR3 spans 15 residues. The germline V and J ends were trimmed by 5 bases and 1 base, with 16 bases remaining between them. In germline, CDR1 is SGHRS, CDR2 YFSETQ. For the CDR3, the DNA is TGCGCCAGCAGTCCCCGGGCGGCGGGATCCTACGAGCAGTACTTC. Protein product: CASSPRAAGSYEQYF.

The CDR3 region is CASSSPQTANYGYTF. For the CDR3, the DNA is TGTGCCAGCAGTTCACCCCAGACAGCTAACTATGGCTACACCTTC. V and J are TRBV28 and TRBJ1-2; D possibly corresponds to TRBD1 (5 bases). V shed 4 bases and J shed 0 bases, with 12 bases lying between them. Per germline, CDR1 MDHEN and CDR2 SYDVKM. The CDR3 sequence is 15 residues long.

This rearrangement joins TRBV7-2 to TRBJ2-7, with D maybe TRBD1 (6 bases). The CDR3 extends over 14 amino acids. Looked up from germline, CDR1 is SGHTA and CDR2 is FQGNSA. Trimming shortened V by 4 bases and J by 3 bases, and 13 bases separated the two germline ends. CDR3: CASSYRTADYEQYF. CDR3 bases: TGTGCCAGCAGCTACCGGACAGCGGACTACGAGCAGTACTTC.

V and J are TRBV28 and TRBJ2-2, with TRBD2 matching over 7 bases. V lost 3 bases to trimming and J lost 5 bases; unmatched junction nucleotides: 6. This CDR3 has 15 residues. From germline, CDR1 is MDHEN and CDR2 SYDVKM. In DNA, the CDR3 is TGTGCCAGCAGTTTGTCGGGGGGTCGGACCGGGGAGCTGTTTTTT. It encodes CASSLSGGRTGELFF.

The chain carries TRBV2 and TRBJ2-7; D perhaps matches TRBD1 (6 bases). The germline V gene encodes CDR1 SNHLY and CDR2 FYNNEI. The V and J ends lost 7 bases and 1 base respectively, with 14 bases between them. This CDR3 is 14 amino acids long. CDR3 coding DNA: TGTGCCAGCACAATAGGCAGGGGATCCTACGAGCAGTACTTC. Translation: CASTIGRGSYEQYF.

This chain connects TRBV28 to TRBJ2-7; tentatively, D is TRBD2 (6 bases). Deletions cut 3 bases from V and 5 bases from J, with 11 bases between. Germline V gene lookup returns CDR1 MDHEN and CDR2 SYDVKM. The CDR3 extends over 13 amino acids. The CDR3 bases are TGTGCCAGCAGTTTGGCGGGGCCGGACGAGCAGTACTTC. Protein: CASSLAGPDEQYF.

V is TRBV7-6 and J is TRBJ2-1, with 12 nucleotides matching TRBD2. The V gene's germline CDR1 is SGHVS and CDR2 FNYEAQ. This CDR3 region has 14 residues. V shed 1 base and J 10 bases; nucleotides not matched to a gene: 2. The CDR3 sequence is CASSLGLAGEEQFF. In nucleotides, the CDR3 is TGTGCCAGCAGCTTAGGACTAGCGGGGGAGGAGCAGTTCTTC.

This chain connects TRBV29-1 to TRBJ1-2, with 7 bases matching TRBD1. In germline, CDR1 is SQVTM, CDR2 ANQGSEA. V lost 2 bases, J lost 3 bases, and 6 bases stayed unmatched. The CDR3 totals 14 residues. CDR3 in amino acids: CSVEPRGIHYGYTF. DNA for the CDR3: TGCAGCGTTGAACCCAGGGGGATCCACTATGGCTACACCTTC.

The chain carries TRBV6-5 and TRBJ2-5; D possibly corresponds to TRBD1 (6 bases). The J call may be wrong; the DNA end is better matched by TRBJ2-7. CDR3 length equals 14 residues. Germline CDR1 reads MNHEY; CDR2 reads SVGAGI. This CDR3 is CASSRGTFSYEQYF. The CDR3, as DNA: TGTGCCAGCAGTAGGGGGACATTTTCCTACGAGCAGTACTTC.

Ten or more counts support this clone. This chain links TRBV4-3 with TRBJ1-1, with D unclear. Trimming cost V 0 bases and J 2 bases, with 13 bases left between them. Germline assignment: CDR1 LGHNA and CDR2 YSLEER. This CDR3 is built from 16 residues. The CDR3 nucleotides are TGCGCCAGCAGCCAAGATAGAGGTTTCCTAAACACTGAAGCTTTCTTT. Its protein product is CASSQDRGFLNTEAFF.

This chain uses TRBV25-1 with TRBJ2-7, with D perhaps TRBD1 (5 bases). This CDR3 has 14 amino acids. The germline V gene encodes CDR1 MGHDK and CDR2 SYGVNS. Trimming left V 3 bases short and J 3 bases short, with 12 bases between. CDR3 protein: CASSDGAGFYEQYF. CDR3 coding DNA: TGTGCCAGCAGTGATGGGGCAGGGTTCTACGAGCAGTACTTC.

This clone was observed a single time. The chain couples TRBV7-2 to TRBJ2-2, with D tentatively TRBD1 (6 bases). The CDR3 covers 15 residues. Between the trimmed V and J ends, which lost 3 bases and 0 bases, there was a span of 8 bases. Per germline, CDR1 SGHTA and CDR2 FQGNSA. CDR3 residues: CASSFQGSNTGELFF. For the CDR3, the DNA is TGTGCCAGCAGCTTCCAGGGGTCGAACACCGGGGAGCTGTTTTTT.

This chain connects TRBV7-9 to TRBJ2-3; 10 nucleotides align to TRBD2. J lost 6 bases, V lost 5 bases, and 14 bases had no gene match. The V gene's germline CDR1 is SEHNR and CDR2 FQNEAQ (reference sequence). CDR3 size: 17 residues. The DNA of the CDR3 is TGTGCCAGCAGCCAACGGACTAGCGGCAACCTTCGGGATACGCAGTATTTT. Encoded protein: CASSQRTSGNLRDTQYF. The full variable domain, with the rest looked up from reference TRBV7-9 and TRBJ2-3, is DTGVSQNPRHKITKRGQNVTFRCDPISEHNRLYWYRQTLGQGPEFLTYFQNEAQLEKSRLLSDRFSAERPKGSFSTLEIQRTEQGDSAMYLCASSQRTSGNLRDTQYFGPGTRLTVL.

The V gene is TRBV27, the J gene TRBJ2-7, with D maybe TRBD1 (6 bases). The CDR3 spans 13 residues. Germline values: CDR1 MNHEY, CDR2 SMNVEV (reference sequence). The V end lost 10 bases, the J end lost 4 bases, and 17 bases lay between the germline ends. The CDR3 sequence: CATAGPQGYEQYF. CDR3 nucleotides: TGTGCCACCGCTGGACCTCAGGGGTACGAGCAGTACTTC.

This chain connects TRBV6-6 to TRBJ1-2; tentative D call: TRBD1 (6 bases). CDR3 length: 11 amino acids. V shed 2 bases and J shed 9 bases, with 7 bases lying between them. Germline V lookup: CDR1 MNHNY, CDR2 SVGAGI (reference sequence). CDR3 amino acids: CASSYGDSYTF. The CDR3 region has the DNA TGTGCCAGCAGTTACGGGGACAGCTACACCTTC.

CDR3 sequence reads: CAISQTGGSDEQYF. In DNA form, the CDR3 reads TGTGCCATCAGCCAGACGGGGGGGAGCGACGAGCAGTACTTC. This chain links TRBV10-3 with TRBJ2-7; 8 nucleotides align to TRBD2. The CDR3 is 14 amino acids. Germline CDR1 is ENHRY and CDR2 is SYGVKD. V lost 6 bases and J lost 5; bases outside the gene matches: 9.

A word on this clone: This sample includes further DNA sequences coding for the same CDR3. The J gene is TRBJ2-7, the V gene TRBV7-9; possible D gene TRBD1, 5 bases. V lost 2 bases and J 5 bases, leaving 10 bases between the germline ends. CDR3 length: 13 residues. CDR1 and CDR2 (germline): SEHNR, FQNEAQ (reference sequence). The CDR3 DNA follows: TGTGCCAGCAGCTTAAGGGGAATCGACGAGCAGTACTTC. It is translated as CASSLRGIDEQYF.

This chain connects TRBV5-4 to TRBJ1-2, with a possible D match to TRBD1 (6 bases). V was trimmed by 4 bases and J by 4 bases, leaving 11 bases between them. Per germline, CDR1 SGHNT and CDR2 YYREEE (reference sequence). The CDR3 is 13 amino acids. CDR3 region: CASSSGQTYGYTF. CDR3 nucleotides: TGTGCCAGCAGCAGCGGACAGACCTATGGCTACACCTTC.

This clone was seen only a few times. V is TRBV29-1 and J is TRBJ2-1; 7 bases are a match to TRBD2. The CDR3 totals 14 residues. Germline V gene lookup returns CDR1 SQVTM and CDR2 ANQGSEA. J was trimmed by 4 bases and V by 4 bases; bases with no gene match: 7. The CDR3 reads CSVVGLAEYNEQFF. As DNA, the CDR3 is TGCAGCGTTGTGGGGCTAGCGGAGTACAATGAGCAGTTCTTC.

V and J are TRBV25-1 and TRBJ2-1; TRBD1 aligns across 8 bases. Germline V gene sequence: CDR1 MGHDK, CDR2 SYGVNS. The CDR3 is 14 amino acids. The ends lost 4 bases at V and 7 bases at J; junction bases unmatched: 6. CDR3: CASSAGYRGNEQFF. In nucleotides, the CDR3 is TGTGCCAGCAGTGCAGGTTACAGGGGGAATGAGCAGTTCTTC.

The genes are TRBV29-1 and TRBJ2-1; 8 nucleotides line up with TRBD1. V gave up 4 bases and J gave up 4 bases; unmatched junction bases: 9. From germline, CDR1 is SQVTM and CDR2 ANQGSEA. The CDR3 sequence is 15 residues long. The CDR3 region has the DNA TGCAGCGTTGGAGGGGGGCAGGGGGCTTACAATGAGCAGTTCTTC. Its protein product is CSVGGGQGAYNEQFF.

With respect to this clone: Compared with germline, one end of the junction differs, possibly owing to a read error. Additional DNA sequences in this sample encode the identical CDR3. The J gene is TRBJ1-1, the V gene TRBV29-1; D uncertain. The CDR3 totals 10 residues. CDR1 and CDR2 from the germline V gene are SQVTM and ANQGSEA. Here the CDR3 reads CSVGLTEAFF. DNA for the CDR3: TGCAGCGTAGGACTGACTGAAGCCTTCTTT. The full variable domain, in which reference TRBV29-1 and TRBJ1-1 provide the parts outside the CDR3, is SAVISQKPSRDICQRGTSLTIQCQVDSQVTMMFWYRQQPGQSLTLIATANQGSEATYESGFVIDKFPISRPNLTFSTLTVSNMSPEDSSIYLCSVGLTEAFFGQGTRLTVV.